These T cell receptor beta chains were read from a single sample in a study of T cells in Graves' hyperthyroidism and ophthalmopathy. MiXCR was run by TCRdb on the multiplex PCR reads, yielding one entry per CDR3 protein. The sample records a few hundred thousand distinct CDR3 sequences, approximately 14% being singletons. Material for sequencing was blood. These receptor sequences come from a woman aged 18-35 years with Graves' hyperthyroidism that later progressed to Graves' ophthalmopathy. The CDR3 runs from the conserved cysteine through the conserved F or W. D genes are given only for firm matches. For some rows the clone size is stated as once, few or many, or as a class when expanded; others skip it.

many	TRBV10-3	NA	TRBJ1-2	13	CALRLGADYGYTF	TGTGCCCTCCGTCTTGGCGCAGATTATGGCTACACCTTC
many	TRBV28	NA	TRBJ2-7	15	CASSLSRGSNYEQYF	TGTGCCAGCAGTTTGAGTCGGGGCTCAAACTACGAGCAGTACTTC
many	TRBV7-2	NA	TRBJ2-1	12	CASSLLRDEQFF	TGTGCCAGCAGCTTACTGCGAGATGAGCAGTTCTTC
many	TRBV2	NA	TRBJ2-1	15	CASYTPRGLYNEQFF	TGTGCCAGCTACACCCCCCGGGGGTTGTACAATGAGCAGTTCTTC
many	TRBV6-1	TRBD2	TRBJ2-1	15	CASSDLAGVANEQFF	TGTGCCAGCAGTGATCTAGCGGGAGTAGCCAATGAGCAGTTCTTC
many	TRBV5-6	TRBD1	TRBJ1-1	13	CASSFDRVAEAFF	TGTGCCAGCAGCTTCGACAGGGTGGCTGAAGCTTTCTTT
many	TRBV11-2	TRBD2	TRBJ2-1	17	CASSLGTSGRVGNEQFF	TGTGCCAGCAGCCTCGGGACTAGCGGGAGGGTAGGCAATGAGCAGTTCTTC
NA	TRBV4-2	TRBD2	TRBJ2-2	14	CASSGTTNTGELFF	TGTGCCAGCTCGGGGACTACCAACACCGGGGAGCTGTTTTTT
many	TRBV5-1	NA	TRBJ1-3	15	CASSTTGTSGNTIYF	TGCGCCAGCAGCACAACAGGGACCTCTGGAAACACCATATATTTT
few	TRBV7-8	TRBD2	TRBJ2-2	14	CATRGGTNTGELFF	TGTGCCACCCGGGGGGGGACGAACACCGGGGAGCTGTTTTTT
NA	TRBV7-9	NA	TRBJ1-1	16	CASAPPTAQLDTEAFF	TGTGCCAGTGCCCCACCGACGGCTCAACTAGACACTGAAGCTTTCTTT
many	TRBV5-6	NA	TRBJ2-7	12	CASSMTSGEQYF	TGTGCCAGCAGCATGACATCTGGGGAGCAGTACTTC
few	TRBV4-1	NA	TRBJ2-5	15	CASSQQLALVETQYF	TGCGCCAGCAGCCAACAACTAGCCCTGGTGGAGACCCAGTACTTC
many	TRBV6-2/TRBV6-3	TRBD2	TRBJ2-7	18	CASSYYPAGLADPYEQYF	TGTGCCAGCAGTTACTACCCCGCGGGGCTAGCGGATCCCTACGAGCAGTACTTC
many	TRBV28	NA	TRBJ2-2	17	CASSLYPRVTNTGELFF	TGTGCCAGCAGTTTATACCCCCGCGTGACGAACACCGGGGAGCTGTTTTTT
many	TRBV20-1	TRBD1	TRBJ1-2	12	CSATGGSYGYTF	TGCAGTGCTACAGGGGGCAGCTATGGCTACACCTTC
NA	TRBV3-1	TRBD2	TRBJ2-1	18	CASSQVGRLAGENNEQFF	TGTGCCAGCAGCCAAGTAGGACGACTAGCGGGAGAAAACAATGAGCAGTTCTTC
few	TRBV11-2	NA	TRBJ2-2	14	CASSSRRGAGELFF	TGTGCCAGCAGCAGCCGCAGGGGGGCCGGGGAGCTGTTTTTT
NA	TRBV28	TRBD1	TRBJ1-2	16	CASSLGTGAFGYGYTF	TGTGCCAGCAGTTTAGGGACAGGGGCGTTCGGGTATGGCTACACCTTC
few	TRBV6-2/TRBV6-3	NA	TRBJ1-2	15	CASSYGRRANYGYTF	TGTGCCAGCAGTTATGGCAGAAGAGCTAACTATGGCTACACCTTC
many	TRBV6-2/TRBV6-3	TRBD1	TRBJ1-5	15	CASSSLMTGNQPQHF	TGTGCCAGCAGTTCCTTAATGACAGGGAATCAGCCCCAGCATTTT
NA	TRBV5-1	NA	TRBJ1-2	14	CASSFKQGSSGYTF	TGCGCCAGCAGCTTTAAGCAGGGATCTAGTGGCTACACCTTC
once	TRBV6-1	NA	TRBJ1-6	13	CASQGQENSPLHF	TGTGCCAGCCAGGGACAAGAGAATTCACCCCTCCACTTT
many	TRBV27	NA	TRBJ1-5	14	CASSLYSSNQPQHF	TGTGCCAGCAGTTTATACAGTAGCAATCAGCCCCAGCATTTT
many	TRBV7-8	NA	TRBJ1-1	17	CASSLRSIGGDDTEAFF	TGTGCCAGCAGCTTAAGATCTATAGGTGGCGACGACACTGAAGCTTTCTTT
NA	TRBV4-1	NA	TRBJ1-2	16	CASSQVSGRVDYGYTF	TGCGCCAGCAGCCAAGTGTCAGGCAGGGTTGACTATGGCTACACCTTC
NA	TRBV6-2/TRBV6-3	NA	TRBJ1-3	14	CASKDSGSGNTIYF	TGTGCCAGCAAGGACAGTGGCTCTGGAAACACCATATATTTT
many	TRBV7-2	TRBD1	TRBJ1-5	17	CASSLSPRDSPLSPQHF	TGTGCCAGCAGCTTATCTCCTCGGGACAGCCCATTGAGTCCCCAGCATTTT
few	TRBV19	TRBD2	TRBJ2-7	16	CASSVAGTSGSYEQYF	TGTGCCAGTAGTGTCGCCGGGACTAGCGGATCCTACGAGCAGTACTTC
many	TRBV18	TRBD1	TRBJ1-5	16	CASSPGTGGWNQPQHF	TGTGCCAGCTCACCCGGGACAGGGGGCTGGAATCAGCCCCAGCATTTT
many	TRBV7-2	TRBD2	TRBJ2-7	14	CASSSAGGPSEQYF	TGTGCCAGCAGTTCAGCGGGAGGGCCTAGCGAGCAGTACTTC
NA	TRBV27	NA	TRBJ2-7	14	CASSLTGLLYEQYF	TGTGCCAGCAGTCTAACGGGACTTTTGTACGAGCAGTACTTC
few	TRBV5-1	TRBD1	TRBJ1-1	14	CASRDGQGGTEAFF	TGCGCCAGCAGAGACGGACAGGGAGGCACTGAAGCTTTCTTT
few	TRBV18	TRBD1	TRBJ1-2	13	CASSIRTGDGYTF	TGTGCCAGCTCAATCAGGACAGGGGACGGCTACACCTTC
NA	TRBV14	TRBD1	TRBJ2-7	14	CASSHGQGSYEQYF	TGTGCCAGCAGCCACGGACAGGGTTCCTACGAGCAGTACTTC
many	TRBV28	TRBD2	TRBJ2-7	14	CASKALAGNDEQYF	TGTGCCAGCAAGGCCCTAGCGGGAAATGACGAGCAGTACTTC
many	TRBV20-1	NA	TRBJ2-7	15	CSASFYPGRIYEQYF	TGCAGTGCCTCCTTTTACCCCGGGAGAATCTACGAGCAGTACTTC
NA	TRBV2	NA	TRBJ1-2	13	CASRDTGSYGYTF	TGTGCCAGCAGGGATACTGGGAGCTATGGCTACACCTTC
many	TRBV7-2	NA	TRBJ2-7	14	CASSLGVTLYEQYF	TGTGCCAGCAGCTTAGGGGTGACCCTCTACGAGCAGTACTTC
NA	TRBV28	NA	TRBJ2-3	15	CASASSRAGLDTQYF	TGTGCCAGCGCTAGTAGCCGGGCCGGGCTCGATACGCAGTATTTT
NA	TRBV9	NA	TRBJ1-2	12	CASSVGSYGYTF	TGTGCCAGCAGCGTAGGCAGCTATGGCTACACCTTC
many	TRBV5-8	NA	TRBJ1-2	15	CASSPGDRTNYGYTF	TGTGCCAGCAGCCCGGGGGACCGTACTAACTATGGCTACACCTTC